Listed below are T cell receptor beta chains from one sample, sequenced in a study of shared clonotypes between healthy human individuals. Sequencing used immunoSEQ multiplex PCR; TCRdb keeps in-frame clones, though not all of them. The sample records 1,400,000 or so clones, just under 99% being singletons. Specimen: naive CD4+ T cells sorted from blood. The receptors stem from a man in his thirties or forties in good health. Each CDR3 is given with its conserved first and last residue. D genes are given only for firm matches. Clone sizes are given selectively: once, few, many, or a class where the clone is expanded.

size: -
V: TRBV2
D: TRBD1
J: TRBJ2-1
CDR3: CASSEATGGAEQFF
DNA: TGTGCCAGCAGTGAAGCGACAGGGGGAGCTGAGCAGTTCTTC

size: -
V: TRBV5-1
D: -
J: TRBJ2-1
CDR3: CASSPWSNPSNEQFF
DNA: TGCGCCAGCAGCCCTTGGAGCAACCCCTCCAATGAGCAGTTCTTC

size: -
V: TRBV6-1
D: TRBD2
J: TRBJ2-7
CDR3: CASSPRGGRQYEQYF
DNA: TGTGCCAGCAGTCCCCGGGGCGGGAGACAGTACGAGCAGTACTTC

size: once
V: TRBV11-2
D: TRBD1
J: TRBJ2-1
CDR3: CASSPPTDRVYNEQFF
DNA: TGTGCCAGCAGCCCTCCAACTGACAGGGTCTACAATGAGCAGTTCTTC

size: -
V: TRBV28
D: TRBD1
J: TRBJ2-7
CDR3: CASSSGTDYEQYF
DNA: TGTGCCAGCAGTTCCGGGACAGACTACGAGCAGTACTTC

size: -
V: TRBV28
D: -
J: TRBJ2-7
CDR3: CASSTLSFRDTARSSYEQYF
DNA: TGTGCCAGCAGTACCTTATCCTTCCGGGACACCGCCCGGAGCTCCTACGAGCAGTACTTC

size: -
V: TRBV28
D: -
J: TRBJ2-2
CDR3: CASSTPGWTGELFF
DNA: TGTGCCAGCAGTACCCCCGGGTGGACCGGGGAGCTGTTTTTT

size: -
V: TRBV23-1
D: TRBD2
J: TRBJ2-5
CDR3: CASSQEGILAFVGTTEETQYF
DNA: TGCGCCAGCAGTCAAGAAGGGATCCTCGCGTTCGTTGGGACTACAGAAGAGACCCAGTACTTC

size: -
V: TRBV18
D: -
J: TRBJ1-5
CDR3: CASSPSDQPQHF
DNA: TGTGCCAGCTCACCATCGGATCAGCCCCAGCATTTT

size: -
V: TRBV11-3
D: TRBD1
J: TRBJ2-1
CDR3: CASSIGQGSEQFF
DNA: TGTGCCAGCAGTATAGGACAGGGGAGTGAGCAGTTCTTC

size: -
V: TRBV9
D: -
J: TRBJ2-7
CDR3: CASSVEGRVGEQYF
DNA: TGTGCCAGCAGCGTAGAGGGCAGAGTAGGGGAGCAGTACTTC

size: -
V: TRBV9
D: TRBD2
J: TRBJ2-3
CDR3: CASSGGTSLTDTQYF
DNA: TGTGCCAGCAGCGGCGGGACTAGCCTAACAGATACGCAGTATTTT

size: once
V: TRBV7-9
D: -
J: TRBJ2-7
CDR3: CASSLGTNRLSSYEQYF
DNA: TGTGCCAGCAGCTTAGGAACTAACCGACTAAGCTCCTACGAGCAGTACTTC

size: -
V: TRBV19
D: TRBD1
J: TRBJ2-7
CDR3: CASSPGTGGYEQYF
DNA: TGTGCCAGTAGCCCCGGGACAGGGGGCTACGAGCAGTACTTC

size: -
V: TRBV2
D: -
J: TRBJ1-5
CDR3: CASSERAEGWPQHF
DNA: TGTGCCAGCAGTGAACGGGCGGAGGGGTGGCCCCAGCATTTT

size: -
V: TRBV6-1
D: -
J: TRBJ2-3
CDR3: CASSVAGSIVSTDTQYF
DNA: TGTGCCAGCAGTGTTGCGGGATCTATTGTGAGCACAGATACGCAGTATTTT

size: -
V: TRBV27
D: TRBD2
J: TRBJ2-7
CDR3: CASSLFPSGSSYEQYF
DNA: TGTGCCAGCAGTTTATTTCCTAGCGGGAGCTCCTACGAGCAGTACTTC